A single T cell receptor (beta chain) is shown here with its context. The antigen remains undetermined. This entry comes from a study of T cell responses to AZD1222 COVID-19 vaccine. Sequencing was performed with immunoSEQ multiplex PCR; in TCRdb, only in-frame clones are kept and a portion is missing. The sample gives about 92,000 clones, roughly 93% of which show up once; about a fifth is in the top ten. The study's findings and limits: Regions left unmutated in variants are reportedly the target of nearly half of spike-specific TCRs. Across the whole spike, CD4 TCRs peaked at regions 160-218 and 743-854. It should be noted that donors were predominantly white British and more often female, and clonal diversity was possibly underestimated. Only a handful of AZD1222 recipients, roughly 6 in all, had baseline seropositivity.

This CDR3 contains 18 residues. Germline V CDR1 and CDR2: MNHEY, SVGEGT. Trimming removed 6 bases at V and 0 bases at J, with 22 bases between. The sequencing here drew on peripheral blood, taken on day 0 of AZD1222 vaccination. This receptor was identified in an adult in good health. This rearrangement joins TRBV6-2 or TRBV6-3 to TRBJ2-3; tentatively, D is TRBD2 (6 bases). CDR3: CASSPYRGAGPSTDTQYF. The CDR3 coding sequence is TGTGCCAGCAGCCCCTACCGCGGGGCGGGTCCTAGCACAGATACGCAGTATTTT.